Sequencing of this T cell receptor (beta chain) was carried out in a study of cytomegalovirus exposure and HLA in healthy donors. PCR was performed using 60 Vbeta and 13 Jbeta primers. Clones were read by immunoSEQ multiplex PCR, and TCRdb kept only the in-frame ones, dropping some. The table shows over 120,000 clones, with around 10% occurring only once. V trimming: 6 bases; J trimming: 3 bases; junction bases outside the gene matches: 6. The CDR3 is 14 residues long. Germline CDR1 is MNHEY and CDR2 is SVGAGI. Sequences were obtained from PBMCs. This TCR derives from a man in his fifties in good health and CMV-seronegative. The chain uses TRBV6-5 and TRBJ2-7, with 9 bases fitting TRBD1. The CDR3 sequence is CASSLGQGVYEQYF. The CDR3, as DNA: TGTGCCAGCAGCCTGGGACAGGGAGTCTACGAGCAGTACTTC.